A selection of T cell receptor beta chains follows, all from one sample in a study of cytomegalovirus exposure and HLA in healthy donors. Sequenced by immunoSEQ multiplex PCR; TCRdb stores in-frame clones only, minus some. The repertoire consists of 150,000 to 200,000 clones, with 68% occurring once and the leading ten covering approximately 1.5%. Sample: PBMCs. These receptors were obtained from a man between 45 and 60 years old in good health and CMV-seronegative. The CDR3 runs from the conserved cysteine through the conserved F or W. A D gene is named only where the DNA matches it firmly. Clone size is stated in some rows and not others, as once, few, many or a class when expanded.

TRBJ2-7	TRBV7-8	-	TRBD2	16	CASSLAALAGLYEQYF	TGTGCCAGCAGCTTAGCGGCTCTAGCGGGACTCTACGAGCAGTACTTC
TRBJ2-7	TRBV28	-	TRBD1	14	CASRLGQGGNEQYF	TGTGCCAGCAGACTGGGACAGGGTGGGAACGAGCAGTACTTC
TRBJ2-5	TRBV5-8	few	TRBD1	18	CASSLGSGETGVQETQYF	TGTGCCAGCAGCTTGGGATCGGGTGAGACAGGGGTGCAAGAGACCCAGTACTTC
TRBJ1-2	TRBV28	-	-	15	CASSTSTTLGYGYTF	TGTGCCAGCAGTACTTCCACAACTCTAGGCTATGGCTACACCTTC
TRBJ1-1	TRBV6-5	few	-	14	CASSTNRVNTEAFF	TGTGCCAGCAGCACAAACAGGGTAAACACTGAAGCTTTCTTT
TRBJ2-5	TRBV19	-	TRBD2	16	CASSTPGGRSQETQYF	TGTGCCAGTAGTACTCCGGGGGGAAGGAGCCAAGAGACCCAGTACTTC
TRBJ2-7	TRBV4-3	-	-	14	CASSQDSGSYEQYF	TGCGCCAGCAGCCAAGATTCAGGGTCCTACGAGCAGTACTTC
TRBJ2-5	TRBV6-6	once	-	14	CASSYSGRQETQYF	TGTGCCAGCAGTTACTCGGGCAGACAAGAGACCCAGTACTTC
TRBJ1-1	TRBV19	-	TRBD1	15	CASRAGGKGDTEAFF	TGTGCCAGTAGAGCAGGGGGCAAGGGGGACACTGAAGCTTTCTTT
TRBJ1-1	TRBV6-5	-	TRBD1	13	CASKQGWGGEAFF	TGTGCCAGCAAACAGGGGTGGGGAGGTGAAGCTTTCTTT
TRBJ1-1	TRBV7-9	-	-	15	CASSLVVAGGTEAFF	TGTGCCAGCAGCTTAGTCGTTGCCGGAGGCACTGAAGCTTTCTTT
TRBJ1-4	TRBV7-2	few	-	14	CASSLLHADEKLFF	TGTGCCAGCAGCTTACTACACGCGGATGAAAAACTGTTTTTT
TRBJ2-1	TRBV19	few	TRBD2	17	CASSVGTSGLEGNEQFF	TGTGCCAGTAGTGTAGGGACTAGCGGGTTAGAGGGGAATGAGCAGTTCTTC
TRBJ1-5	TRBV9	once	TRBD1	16	CASSLDGTGLNQPQHF	TGTGCCAGCAGCCTTGACGGGACAGGGTTGAATCAGCCCCAGCATTTT
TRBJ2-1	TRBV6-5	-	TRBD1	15	CASSSDRITYNEQFF	TGTGCCAGCAGCTCGGACAGGATCACCTACAATGAGCAGTTCTTC
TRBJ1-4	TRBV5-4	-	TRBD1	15	CASSTGTGESEKLFF	TGTGCCAGCAGCACCGGGACAGGGGAAAGTGAAAAACTGTTTTTT
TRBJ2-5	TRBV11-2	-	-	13	CASSLGRVETQYF	TGTGCCAGCAGCTTGGGCAGGGTAGAGACCCAGTACTTC
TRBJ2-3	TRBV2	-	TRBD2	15	CASSVERGEIDTQYF	TGTGCCAGCAGTGTAGAGCGGGGGGAAATAGATACGCAGTATTTT
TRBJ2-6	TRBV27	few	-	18	CASIGLPGLLSGANVLTF	TGTGCCAGCATTGGTCTCCCGGGACTTCTCTCTGGGGCCAACGTCCTGACTTTC
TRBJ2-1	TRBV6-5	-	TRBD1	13	CASSPGQGNEQFF	TGTGCCAGCAGTCCGGGACAGGGCAATGAGCAGTTCTTC
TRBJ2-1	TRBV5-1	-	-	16	CASSLSSGAHGDEQFF	TGCGCCAGCAGCTTGAGTTCAGGGGCTCATGGCGATGAGCAGTTCTTC
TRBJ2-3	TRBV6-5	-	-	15	CASRRDGTSTDTQYF	TGTGCCAGCAGGCGGGACGGAACTAGCACAGATACGCAGTATTTT
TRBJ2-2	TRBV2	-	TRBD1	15	CASSGTGENTGELFF	TGTGCCAGCAGTGGAACAGGGGAGAATACCGGGGAGCTGTTTTTT
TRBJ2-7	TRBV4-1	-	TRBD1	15	CASSQDRQGRYEQYF	TGCGCCAGCAGCCAAGATCGACAGGGCCGCTACGAGCAGTACTTC
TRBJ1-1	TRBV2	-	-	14	CASSEQRWNTEAFF	TGTGCCAGCAGTGAACAGCGGTGGAACACTGAAGCTTTCTTT
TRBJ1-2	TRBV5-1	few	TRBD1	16	CASSLTGGAINYGYTF	TGCGCCAGCAGCTTAACAGGGGGGGCGATTAACTATGGCTACACCTTC
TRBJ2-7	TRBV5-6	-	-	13	CASKTGSSYEQYF	TGTGCCAGCAAAACCGGGAGCTCCTACGAGCAGTACTTC
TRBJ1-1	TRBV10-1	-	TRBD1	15	CASSEGGTGNTEAFF	TGCGCCAGCAGTGAGGGAGGGACAGGGAACACTGAAGCTTTCTTT
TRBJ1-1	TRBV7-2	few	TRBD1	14	CASSLGQLNTEAFF	TGTGCCAGCAGCTTGGGACAGCTAAACACTGAAGCTTTCTTT
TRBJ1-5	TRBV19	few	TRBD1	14	CASSPRTGGQPQHF	TGTGCCAGTAGTCCACGGACAGGGGGCCAGCCCCAGCATTTT
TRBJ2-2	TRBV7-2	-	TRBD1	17	CASSLVGTGAATGELFF	TGTGCCAGCAGCTTAGTAGGGACAGGGGCCGCGACCGGGGAGCTGTTTTTT
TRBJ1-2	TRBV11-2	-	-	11	CASSSSYGYTF	TGTGCCAGCAGCTCGAGTTATGGCTACACCTTC
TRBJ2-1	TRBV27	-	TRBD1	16	CASSLGDRGRGNEQFF	TGTGCCAGCAGTTTAGGGGACAGGGGGCGAGGCAATGAGCAGTTCTTC
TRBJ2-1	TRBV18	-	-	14	CASSPQEVGNEQFF	TGTGCCAGCTCACCCCAGGAGGTGGGCAATGAGCAGTTCTTC
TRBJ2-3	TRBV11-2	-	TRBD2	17	CASSLENSGENTDTQYF	TGTGCCAGCAGCTTAGAAAATAGCGGGGAAAACACAGATACGCAGTATTTT
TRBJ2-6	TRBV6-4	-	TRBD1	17	CASSSGQGTSGANVLTF	TGTGCCAGCAGCTCGGGACAGGGTACCTCTGGGGCCAACGTCCTGACTTTC
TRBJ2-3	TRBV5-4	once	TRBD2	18	CASSLWVVAGGGTGTQYF	TGTGCCAGCAGCTTGTGGGTGGTAGCGGGGGGGGGCACAGGTACGCAGTATTTT
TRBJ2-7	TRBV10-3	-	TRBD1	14	CAISGGTGGHEQYF	TGTGCCATCAGTGGAGGGACAGGGGGCCACGAGCAGTACTTC
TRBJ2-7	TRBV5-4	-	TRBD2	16	CASSSNPSAGGIEQYF	TGTGCCAGCAGCTCCAACCCTTCGGCGGGGGGGATCGAGCAGTACTTC
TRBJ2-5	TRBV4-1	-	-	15	CASSQDWGSQETQYF	TGCGCCAGCAGCCAAGATTGGGGCAGCCAAGAGACCCAGTACTTC
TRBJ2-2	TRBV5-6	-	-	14	CASSLRLAAGELFF	TGTGCCAGCAGCTTGCGCTTGGCCGCCGGGGAGCTGTTTTTT
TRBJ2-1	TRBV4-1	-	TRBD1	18	CASSPGQGSTLSYNEQFF	TGCGCCAGCAGCCCGGGACAGGGCTCTACCCTCTCCTACAATGAGCAGTTCTTC
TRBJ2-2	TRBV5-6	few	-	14	CASSFRSSTGELFF	TGTGCCAGCAGCTTCCGTAGCTCCACCGGGGAGCTGTTTTTT
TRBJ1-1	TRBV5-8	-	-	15	CASSFRQPLNTEAFF	TGTGCCAGCAGCTTTAGACAGCCTTTGAACACTGAAGCTTTCTTT
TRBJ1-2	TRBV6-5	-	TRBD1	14	CASSTSTGMNGYTF	TGTGCCAGCAGTACCTCGACAGGGATGAATGGCTACACCTTC
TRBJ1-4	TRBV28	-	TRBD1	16	CASSLTPTGTNEKLFF	TGTGCCAGCAGCCTTACTCCGACAGGGACTAATGAAAAACTGTTTTTT
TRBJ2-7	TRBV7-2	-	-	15	CASILTGAFSYEQYF	TGTGCCAGCATCCTCACTGGGGCTTTCTCCTACGAGCAGTACTTC
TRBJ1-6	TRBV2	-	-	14	CASSGFLGGSPLHF	TGTGCCAGCAGCGGATTTCTAGGAGGTTCACCCCTCCACTTT
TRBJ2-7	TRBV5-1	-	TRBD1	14	CASSSRDRSYEQYF	TGCGCCAGCAGCTCAAGGGACAGGTCCTACGAGCAGTACTTC
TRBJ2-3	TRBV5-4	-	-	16	CASGAGKPSSTDTQYF	TGTGCCAGCGGGGCGGGGAAACCCTCTAGCACAGATACGCAGTATTTT
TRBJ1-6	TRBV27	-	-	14	CASSSGQYNSPLHF	TGTGCCAGCAGTTCTGGACAGTATAATTCACCCCTCCACTTT
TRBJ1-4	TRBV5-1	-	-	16	CASSLVPGGTNEKLFF	TGCGCCAGCAGCTTGGTTCCGGGAGGGACTAATGAAAAACTGTTTTTT
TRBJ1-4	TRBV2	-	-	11	CASSLGEKLFF	TGTGCCAGCAGTCTCGGGGAAAAACTGTTTTTT
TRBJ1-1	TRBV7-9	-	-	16	CASSLARPQRGTEAFF	TGTGCCAGCAGCTTAGCGCGGCCTCAACGGGGCACTGAAGCTTTCTTT
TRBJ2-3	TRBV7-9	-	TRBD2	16	CASSSGTSGGTDTQYF	TGTGCCAGCAGCTCCGGGACTAGCGGCGGCACAGATACGCAGTATTTT
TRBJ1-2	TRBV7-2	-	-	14	CASTDGQVHRGYTF	TGTGCCAGCACAGATGGGCAGGTTCATCGTGGCTACACCTTC
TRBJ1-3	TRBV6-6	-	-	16	CASSLIEKLSGNTIYF	TGTGCCAGCAGTCTCATAGAAAAGCTCTCTGGAAACACCATATATTTT
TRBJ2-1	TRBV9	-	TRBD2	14	CASSKLAGANEQFF	TGTGCCAGCAGCAAACTAGCGGGGGCTAATGAGCAGTTCTTC
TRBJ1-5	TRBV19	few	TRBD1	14	CASSTTGGNQPQHF	TGTGCCAGTAGTACAACAGGGGGCAATCAGCCCCAGCATTTT
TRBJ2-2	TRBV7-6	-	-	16	CASSSNRGEFTGELFF	TGTGCCAGCAGTAGCAATCGCGGGGAATTCACCGGGGAGCTGTTTTTT